The 5 T cell receptor beta chains below all came from one sample that was sequenced in a study of cytomegalovirus exposure and HLA in healthy donors. Primers: 60 Vbeta forward and 13 Jbeta reverse. Produced via immunoSEQ multiplex PCR; TCRdb's table is partial and in-frame only. The table lists some 98,000 clones, 76% of them singletons. The sample comprised PBMCs. The receptor set was obtained from a man between 35 and 55 years old in good health and CMV-seronegative.

As for this clone: One end of the junction does not line up with germline, which may come from a read error. The rearrangement uses TRBV7-9 and TRBJ1-3; D is unclear. The CDR3 sequence is 17 residues long. Germline V gene data show CDR1 as SEHNR and CDR2 as FQNEAQ (reference sequence). The CDR3 reads CSSSSTGVWSSGNTIYF. The CDR3 DNA is TGTTCCAGCAGCTCAACGGGTGTGTGGAGCTCTGGAAACACCATATATTTT.

The rearrangement links TRBV30 to TRBJ2-2; possible D gene TRBD2, 6 bases. V shed 1 base and J shed 5 bases, with 8 bases lying between them. Germline lookup yields CDR1 GTSNPN and CDR2 SVGIG (reference sequence). CDR3 length: 13 amino acids. The DNA for the CDR3 is TGTGCCTGGAGTGGGGGGGTAACCGGGGAGCTGTTTTTT. This encodes CAWSGGVTGELFF.

The rearrangement joins TRBV5-1 to TRBJ2-3, with D unclear. The CDR3 is 14 residues long. Germline CDR1 and CDR2: SGHRS and YFSETQ. Trimming removed 4 bases at V and 5 bases at J, with 14 bases between. CDR3 sequence: CASSLETAKDTQYF. The CDR3 DNA is TGCGCCAGCAGCCTAGAGACGGCCAAAGATACGCAGTATTTT.

CDR3: CSVPGTPGNTIYF. The CDR3 coding sequence is TGCAGCGTCCCCGGGACACCTGGAAACACCATATATTTT. This chain connects TRBV29-1 to TRBJ1-3; tentative D call: TRBD1 (6 bases). Trimming removed 6 bases from V and 2 bases from J, with 11 bases in between. Germline CDR1 reads SQVTM; CDR2 reads ANQGSEA. The CDR3 has 13 residues. The full variable domain, its missing parts supplied by reference TRBV29-1 and TRBJ1-3, is SAVISQKPSRDICQRGTSLTIQCQVDSQVTMMFWYRQQPGQSLTLIATANQGSEATYESGFVIDKFPISRPNLTFSTLTVSNMSPEDSSIYLCSVPGTPGNTIYFGEGSWLTVV.

This clone was observed once. The chain carries TRBV19 and TRBJ1-1; 7 bases match TRBD1. The V gene's germline CDR1 is LNHDA and CDR2 SQIVND (reference sequence). The CDR3 runs 11 residues. Trimming removed 10 bases from V and 3 bases from J; junction bases left unmatched: 2. DNA of the CDR3: TGTGCCACTCAGGGGGACACTGAAGCTTTCTTT. Its translation: CATQGDTEAFF.